The T cell receptor beta chain described here comes from a study of blood T cell repertoires in COVID-19. Whole-study context: COVID-19 samples collected from the United States, Italy and Spain covered acute and convalescent phases. T cells, B-cell-depleted T cells, or PBMCs provided the cDNA or gDNA that served as material.

In the original processing: Reference gene primer amplification yielded estimated nucleated cell counts. This table comes from immunoSEQ multiplex PCR, and its TCRdb copy is limited to in-frame clones, with some not included. The V and J calls and clone size are taken from that table; D and trimming were inferred from the DNA. The table lists a few hundred thousand clones, 70% to 90% of them singletons, with 2.4% in the top ten. Seattle enrolled patients during active infection and tracked them longitudinally. Trimming at V came to 6 bases and at J to 6 bases, leaving 0 bases not matched to a gene. The CDR3 consists of 13 residues.

The sequence was obtained from a woman aged 65 to 85 with COVID-19, enrolled during active disease. The sequenced sample consisted of peripheral blood. The chain carries TRBV12-3 or TRBV12-4 and TRBJ2-1, with 12 bases that match TRBD2. The CDR3 is CASRLAGGNEQFF. DNA of the CDR3: TGTGCCAGCAGACTAGCGGGAGGCAATGAGCAGTTCTTC.